The TCR beta chain described here comes from a study of OX40 agonist ivuxolimab in advanced cancers. Study-level information: The dose-escalation cohort was just under 85% male, with a mean age of approximately 61 years, ranging roughly 20 to 90.

This CDR3 contains 14 residues. Germline V lookup: CDR1 SNHLY, CDR2 FYNNEI. V was clipped by 8 bases and J by 6 bases, with 19 bases between them. The protocol was immunoSEQ multiplex PCR, while the TCRdb copy is restricted to in-frame clones and leaves out a portion. The sample carries under 60,000 clones, 85% to 90% recorded once. The material sequenced was CD4+ or CD8+ T cells sorted from blood, taken in a trial of the OX40 agonist ivuxolimab. This rearrangement joins TRBV2 to TRBJ1-2, with D maybe TRBD1 (5 bases). The sequence was collected from an adult with an advanced solid tumor such as melanoma, head and neck, liver or kidney cancer. CDR3 bases: TGTGCCAGCGGGACTCAGCTATCCCTTGATGGCTACACCTTC. Its protein is CASGTQLSLDGYTF. Drawing the rest from reference TRBV2 and TRBJ1-2, the complete variable domain is EPEVTQTPSHQVTQMGQEVILRCVPISNHLYFYWYRQILGQKVEFLVSFYNNEISEKSEIFDDQFSVERPDGSNFTLKIRSTKLEDSAMYFCASGTQLSLDGYTFGSGTRLTVV.